Listed below are T cell receptor beta chains from one sample, sequenced in a study of T cells after somatic rescue of genetic block. The method was immunoSEQ multiplex PCR; TCRdb's version includes in-frame clones alone and lacks a portion of them. The table lists 55,000 to 70,000 clones, 85% to 95% of them singletons. Source material: peripheral blood mononuclear cells (PBMCs). All receptors derive from a man aged 35 to 55. CDR3s include the opening cysteine and the closing phenylalanine or tryptophan. D genes are given only for firm matches.

V | D | CDR3
TRBV2 | - | CASSEALRDTQYF
TRBV30 | - | CAWSAGDDEQFF
TRBV28 | - | CASSLPLYAGGDEQYF
TRBV25-1 | - | CASSARDGSGGEAFF
TRBV7-9 | - | CASSRPGGGEQFF
TRBV7-9 | - | CASSLDYEQYF
TRBV7-8 | TRBD2 | CASSLRGRKRERVYEQYF
TRBV27 | TRBD2 | CASRLRGLAERVADTQYF
TRBV19 | - | CASSISQGRGENIQYF
TRBV5-4 | - | CASSLDIYSGNTIYF
TRBV6-6 | TRBD1 | CASSRGQGNEKLFF
TRBV4-1 | - | CASSPWGTGNTEAFF
TRBV7-2 | TRBD1 | CASSLQQGGPNSPLHF
TRBV6-5 | TRBD2 | CASSLTGLASYEQYF
TRBV18 | TRBD1 | CASSPQGRTGGANVLTF
TRBV27 | - | CASSNRQGGTYNEQFF
TRBV7-9 | TRBD1 | CASSSGQGASQETQYF
TRBV6-5 | TRBD1 | CASSSRTGKGGYTF
TRBV10-3 | TRBD2 | CAISGTSGVSYNEQFF
TRBV7-6 | TRBD1 | CASSLGQGGEQYF
TRBV9 | - | CASSVGGVDSGNTIYF
TRBV2 | - | CASRSTGNTEAFF
TRBV7-9 | - | CASSFASQETQYF
TRBV9 | TRBD2 | CASSPFASGSGETQYF
TRBV2 | - | CASQEQATNEKLFF
TRBV7-2 | TRBD1 | CASSLYRGNEQFF
TRBV29-1 | - | CSVWTAASGNTIYF
TRBV7-9 | TRBD2 | CASSKRWGSGNGDEQFF
TRBV21-1 | - | CASSKAGTSGERPDTQYF
TRBV6-1 | - | CASSEYGLTAKNIQYF
TRBV4-1 | TRBD2 | CASSTNSGSRNEQFF
TRBV21-1 | - | CASSKTGVDEQYF
TRBV2 | - | CASGIAHSSYNEQFF